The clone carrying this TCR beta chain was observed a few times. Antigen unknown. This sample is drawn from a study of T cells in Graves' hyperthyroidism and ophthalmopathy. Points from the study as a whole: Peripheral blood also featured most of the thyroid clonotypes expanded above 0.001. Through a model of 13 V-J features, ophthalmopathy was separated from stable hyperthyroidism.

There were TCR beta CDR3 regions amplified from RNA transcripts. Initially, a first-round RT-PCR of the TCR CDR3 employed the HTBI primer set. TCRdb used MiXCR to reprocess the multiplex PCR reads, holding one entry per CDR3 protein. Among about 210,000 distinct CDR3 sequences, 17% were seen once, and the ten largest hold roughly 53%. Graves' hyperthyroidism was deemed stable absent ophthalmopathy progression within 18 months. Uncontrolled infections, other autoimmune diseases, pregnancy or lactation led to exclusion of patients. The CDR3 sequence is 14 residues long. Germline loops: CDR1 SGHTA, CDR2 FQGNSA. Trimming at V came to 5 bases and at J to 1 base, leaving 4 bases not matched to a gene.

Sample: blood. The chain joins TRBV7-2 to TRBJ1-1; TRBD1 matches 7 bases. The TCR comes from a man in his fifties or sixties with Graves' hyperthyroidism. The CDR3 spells CASSRDSWNTEAFF. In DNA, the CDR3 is TGTGCCAGCAGCCGGGACAGCTGGAACACTGAAGCTTTCTTT. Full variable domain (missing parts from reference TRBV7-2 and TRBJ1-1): GAGVSQSPSNKVTEKGKDVELRCDPISGHTALYWYRQSLGQGLEFLIYFQGNSAPDKSGLPSDRFSAERTGGSVSTLTIQRTQQEDSAVYLCASSRDSWNTEAFFGQGTRLTVV.